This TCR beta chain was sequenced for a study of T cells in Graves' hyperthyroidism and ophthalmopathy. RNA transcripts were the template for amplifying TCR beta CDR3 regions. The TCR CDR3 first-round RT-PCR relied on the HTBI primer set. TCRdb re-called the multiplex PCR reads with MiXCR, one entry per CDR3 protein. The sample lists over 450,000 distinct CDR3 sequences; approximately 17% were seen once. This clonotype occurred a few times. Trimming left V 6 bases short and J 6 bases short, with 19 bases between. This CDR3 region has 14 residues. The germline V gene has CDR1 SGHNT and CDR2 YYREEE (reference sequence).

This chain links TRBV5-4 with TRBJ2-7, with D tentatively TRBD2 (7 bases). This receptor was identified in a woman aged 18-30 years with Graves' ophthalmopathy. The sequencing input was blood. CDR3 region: CASTGGAGALEQYF. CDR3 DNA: TGTGCCAGCACGGGGGGCGCGGGAGCACTCGAGCAGTACTTC. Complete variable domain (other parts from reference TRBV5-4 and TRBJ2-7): ETGVTQSPTHLIKTRGQQVTLRCSSQSGHNTVSWYQQALGQGPQFIFQYYREEENGRGNFPPRFSGLQFPNYSSELNVNALELDDSALYLCASTGGAGALEQYFGPGTRLTVT.